These 28 T cell receptor beta chains came from one sample sequenced in a study of STAT3 mutations in large granular lymphocyte leukemia. The study, taken as a whole, reports: Every T-cell large granular lymphocyte leukemia patient had at least one immunodominant TCR beta clonotype.

No antigen has been assigned to these receptors. Method: immunoSEQ multiplex PCR; TCRdb's copy keeps in-frame clones and lacks some. The sample has approximately 27,000 clones; around 80% are singletons. The specimen was peripheral blood mononuclear cells. The receptors derive from a woman between 45 and 60 years old with T-cell large granular lymphocyte leukemia. Some clones in this sample may be carry-over from other donors' samples.

The chain combines TRBV30 with TRBJ1-1; D gene uncertain. With 1 base removed from V and 0 bases from J, the gap between germline ends came to 15 bases. The CDR3 totals 16 residues. Germline V CDR1 and CDR2: GTSNPN, SVGIG (reference sequence). The CDR3: CAWSAIRMHMNTEAFF. The DNA of the CDR3 is TGTGCCTGGAGTGCGATCAGGATGCACATGAACACTGAAGCTTTCTTT.

The rearrangement joins TRBV25-1 to TRBJ2-5; 7 nucleotides match TRBD1. CDR1 is MGHDK, CDR2 SYGVNS, per germline. The junction had 7 bases not matched to a gene; V was cut back by 4 bases and J by 5 bases. The CDR3 runs to 14 residues. The CDR3 bases are TGTGCCAGCAGTGCGACAGGGTCAGGGGAGACCCAGTACTTC. Residues: CASSATGSGETQYF. The variable domain in full, with the rest retrieved from reference TRBV25-1 and TRBJ2-5, is EADIYQTPRYLVIGTGKKITLECSQTMGHDKMYWYQQDPGMELHLIHYSYGVNSTEKGDLSSESTVSRIRTEHFPLTLESARPSHTSQYLCASSATGSGETQYFGPGTRLLVL.

J is TRBJ2-7 and V is TRBV5-1; 7 bases agree with TRBD2. V shed 0 bases, J shed 3 bases, and the junction held 3 bases outside the gene matches. The germline CDR1 and CDR2 sequences are SGHRS and YFSETQ. The CDR3 extends over 14 amino acids. This chain's CDR3 is CASSLVAGDYEQYF. CDR3 in DNA: TGCGCCAGCAGCTTGGTGGCGGGAGACTACGAGCAGTACTTC. The full variable domain, in which reference TRBV5-1 and TRBJ2-7 provide the parts outside the CDR3, is KAGVTQTPRYLIKTRGQQVTLSCSPISGHRSVSWYQQTPGQGLQFLFEYFSETQRNKGNFPGRFSGRQFSNSRSEMNVSTLELGDSALYLCASSLVAGDYEQYFGPGTRLTVT.

This clone was seen only a few times. The CDR3, as DNA: TGTGCCAGCAGCTCGGGAGGAGGGGCCAACGTCCTGACTTTC. It translates to CASSSGGGANVLTF. This chain links TRBV2 with TRBJ2-6, with 7 bases aligning to TRBD2. Germline CDR1 SNHLY, CDR2 FYNNEI. The CDR3 covers 14 residues. Unmatched junction bases numbered 3, after V lost 6 bases and J lost 4 bases.

The chain uses TRBV30 and TRBJ2-2, with D possibly TRBD1 on 6 matching bases. CDR3 length: 15 amino acids. CDR1 is GTSNPN, CDR2 SVGIG, per germline (reference sequence). V was trimmed by 1 base and J by 2 bases, leaving 11 bases between them. The CDR3 spells CAWSGTGHNTGELFF. CDR3 bases: TGTGCCTGGAGTGGGACGGGACACAACACCGGGGAGCTGTTTTTT.

The V and J genes are TRBV7-2 and TRBJ2-7, with 8 bases lining up with TRBD1. Germline CDR1 SGHTA, CDR2 FQGNSA. The CDR3 has 13 amino acids. Germline trimming cut 5 bases from V and 5 bases from J; bases unmatched to any gene: 5. The CDR3 DNA is TGTGCCAGCAGCGCCGGACAGGGCCACGAGCAGTACTTC. This encodes CASSAGQGHEQYF.

V and J are TRBV7-8 and TRBJ1-5; weak D call: TRBD1 (5 bases). CDR3 length: 15 amino acids. The V gene's germline CDR1 is SGHVS and CDR2 FQNEAQ. With 0 bases removed from V and 6 bases from J, the gap between germline ends came to 12 bases. CDR3 protein: CASSLASSGRQPQHF. The DNA of the CDR3 is TGTGCCAGCAGCTTAGCATCTTCAGGGCGTCAGCCCCAGCATTTT.

The CDR3 nucleotides read TGTGCCACCAGCAGAGATCTTGGGGACAGGACCTACGAGCAGTACTTC. This encodes CATSRDLGDRTYEQYF. The chain employs TRBV15 and TRBJ2-7, with TRBD1 identical over 8 bases. Looked up from germline, CDR1 is LNHNV and CDR2 is YYDKDF (reference sequence). V shed 0 bases, J shed 2 bases, and the junction held 6 bases outside the gene matches. This CDR3 spans 16 amino acids.

The chain joins TRBV11-2 to TRBJ2-3; perhaps TRBD2 as D (6 bases). V shed 7 bases and J shed 3 bases, with 11 bases lying between them. The CDR3 is 13 residues long. CDR1 SGHAT and CDR2 FQNNGV come from the germline V gene. The CDR3 sequence: CASTMGRTDTQYF. Written as DNA, the CDR3 is TGTGCCAGCACCATGGGGAGGACAGATACGCAGTATTTT.

V and J are TRBV28 and TRBJ1-1, with D tentatively TRBD1 (6 bases). Per the germline V gene, CDR1 is MDHEN and CDR2 is SYDVKM. Trimming took off 7 bases at V and 0 bases at J, with 15 bases between the two ends. This CDR3 has 15 amino acids. The CDR3 nucleotides read TGTGCCAGCAAGTCGGGGGGCGAGATGAACACTGAAGCTTTCTTT. This codes for CASKSGGEMNTEAFF.

The V call is TRBV6-5, the J call TRBJ1-1, with D possibly TRBD1 on 6 matching bases. The germline V gene encodes CDR1 MNHEY and CDR2 SVGAGI. V gave up 6 bases and J gave up 1 base, with 9 bases separating them. The CDR3 covers 13 residues. The DNA of the CDR3 is TGTGCCAGCAGGTTACAGGGGAACACTGAAGCTTTCTTT. It translates to CASRLQGNTEAFF.

The rearrangement uses TRBV5-1 and TRBJ2-2; TRBD2 agrees at 11 bases. Germline CDR1 and CDR2: SGHRS and YFSETQ. Trimming took 3 bases from V and 6 from J; bases not matched to a gene: 7. This CDR3 has 16 residues. The CDR3 loop is CASSSVAGGTAGELFF. The CDR3 nucleotides read TGCGCCAGCAGCTCTGTAGCGGGAGGGACGGCCGGGGAGCTGTTTTTT. Full variable domain (missing parts from reference TRBV5-1 and TRBJ2-2): KAGVTQTPRYLIKTRGQQVTLSCSPISGHRSVSWYQQTPGQGLQFLFEYFSETQRNKGNFPGRFSGRQFSNSRSEMNVSTLELGDSALYLCASSSVAGGTAGELFFGEGSRLTVL.

The V and J genes are TRBV6-6 and TRBJ1-1; D possibly corresponds to TRBD1 (6 bases). V was shortened by 6 bases and J by 7 bases, with 9 bases between the two germline ends. The CDR3 has 11 amino acids. CDR1 and CDR2 (germline): MNHNY, SVGAGI (reference sequence). The CDR3 protein is CASRQGFEAFF. As DNA, the CDR3 is TGTGCCAGCAGACAGGGCTTTGAAGCTTTCTTT.

This clone has only one observation. The chain joins TRBV5-1 to TRBJ1-2, with 7 nucleotides matching TRBD1. V trimming: 4 bases; J trimming: 4 bases; junction bases outside the gene matches: 7. The CDR3 extends over 14 amino acids. From germline, CDR1 is SGHRS and CDR2 YFSETQ. For the CDR3, the DNA is TGCGCCAGCAGCCCCGGACAGGCTGGCTATGGCTACACCTTC. It yields the protein CASSPGQAGYGYTF.

This chain joins TRBV9 and TRBJ2-7; TRBD1 or TRBD2 may be the D gene (5 bases each). Germline lookup yields CDR1 SGDLS and CDR2 YYNGEE. V shed 0 bases and J shed 0 bases, with 10 bases lying between them. The CDR3 is made up of 15 amino acids. The CDR3 DNA follows: TGTGCCAGCAGCGTAGGGGCAGGGACCTCCTACGAGCAGTACTTC. Translating gives CASSVGAGTSYEQYF.

The V gene is TRBV5-1, the J gene TRBJ1-2; D may be TRBD1 (6 bases). V was cut by 5 bases and J by 2 bases, with 13 bases left in between. Germline V gene lookup returns CDR1 SGHRS and CDR2 YFSETQ. The CDR3 extends over 14 amino acids. As DNA, the CDR3 is TGCGCCAGCAGTCCGGGACATGCGAACTATGGCTACACCTTC. As protein: CASSPGHANYGYTF.

The chain employs TRBV19 and TRBJ1-5, with a weak D call TRBD1 (6 bases). CDR1 LNHDA and CDR2 SQIVND come from the germline V gene (reference sequence). V was pared by 9 bases and J by 1 base, with 16 bases between. The CDR3 consists of 15 residues. The CDR3: CASKDGTSSNQPQHF. CDR3 sequence (DNA): TGTGCCAGCAAAGATGGGACATCGAGCAATCAGCCCCAGCATTTT. Supplemented by reference TRBV19 and TRBJ1-5, the full variable domain reads DGGITQSPKYLFRKEGQNVTLSCEQNLNHDAMYWYRQDPGQGLRLIYYSQIVNDFQKGDIAEGYSVSREKKESFPLTVTSAQKNPTAFYLCASKDGTSSNQPQHFGDGTRLSIL.

The chain couples TRBV18 to TRBJ2-1; 8 bases fit TRBD1. Germline assignment: CDR1 KGHSH and CDR2 LQKENI. V dropped 3 bases and J dropped 9; count of bases not matched to a gene: 7. The CDR3 sequence is 14 residues long. CDR3 coding DNA: TGTGCCAGCTCACCTCCCGGGACAGGAATTGAGCAGTTCTTC. Amino acids: CASSPPGTGIEQFF.

The gene calls are TRBV7-9 and TRBJ2-7; 10 bases are shared with TRBD2. The germline gives CDR1 SEHNR, CDR2 FQNEAQ (reference sequence). The CDR3 loop spans 15 amino acids. Trimming at V came to 5 bases and at J to 5 bases, leaving 9 bases not matched to a gene. As DNA, the CDR3 is TGTGCCAGCAGCGGCCTCCCTAGCGGGAGCCACGAGCAGTACTTC. This codes for CASSGLPSGSHEQYF.

This clone showed up just a few times. The J gene is TRBJ2-5, the V gene TRBV7-2; D is unclear. Trimming removed 2 bases at V and 9 bases at J, with 10 bases between. The germline CDR1 and CDR2 sequences are SGHTA and FQGNSA. The CDR3 consists of 12 residues. For the CDR3, the DNA is TGTGCCAGCAGCTTATCCACCTTGGCCCAGTACTTC. Translation: CASSLSTLAQYF.

V gene TRBV9 combines with J gene TRBJ2-5; a weak D match, TRBD2 (5 bases). V lost 3 bases to trimming and J lost 0 bases, with 9 bases between them. CDR1 and CDR2 (germline): SGDLS, YYNGEE. The CDR3 covers 14 residues. CDR3: CASSGDYDQETQYF. Here the CDR3 DNA reads TGTGCCAGCAGCGGTGACTACGACCAAGAGACCCAGTACTTC.

The J gene is TRBJ2-4, the V gene TRBV30, with D tentatively TRBD1 (6 bases). CDR3 length: 14 residues. The germline V gene encodes CDR1 GTSNPN and CDR2 SVGIG (reference sequence). Trimming removed 2 bases from V and 4 bases from J, with 12 bases in between. The CDR3 DNA sequence: TGTGCCTGGAGTACGGGCCAGGGGAAAAACATTCAGTACTTC. It specifies CAWSTGQGKNIQYF.

The V gene is TRBV27, the J gene TRBJ1-1, with 10 nucleotides matching TRBD1. Germline V gene data show CDR1 as MNHEY and CDR2 as SMNVEV (reference sequence). With V trimmed by 3 bases and J by 6 bases, 4 bases remained unmatched. The CDR3 is made up of 14 amino acids. The CDR3 nucleotides are TGTGCCAGCAGTTTTCTAGGACAGGGGGCTGAAGCTTTCTTT. Its protein product is CASSFLGQGAEAFF.

The rearrangement links TRBV29-1 to TRBJ2-6, with a possible D match to TRBD1 (5 bases). CDR3 length: 13 amino acids. Germline-derived CDR1 and CDR2 are SQVTM and ANQGSEA. V shed 7 bases and J shed 0 bases, with 7 bases lying between them. The CDR3 nucleotides are TGCAGCGGCAGGGCCTCTGGGGCCAACGTCCTGACTTTC. It is translated as CSGRASGANVLTF.

This rearrangement joins TRBV30 to TRBJ1-5; no clear D. The CDR3 consists of 13 residues. The germline gives CDR1 GTSNPN, CDR2 SVGIG (reference sequence). Trimming shortened V by 2 bases and J by 2 bases, and 7 bases separated the two germline ends. CDR3 protein: CAWSLTGNQPQHF. CDR3 sequence (DNA): TGTGCCTGGAGTCTAACGGGCAATCAGCCCCAGCATTTT.

This rearrangement joins TRBV5-1 to TRBJ1-1; 7 bases line up with TRBD1. The V gene's germline CDR1 is SGHRS and CDR2 YFSETQ. The V gene end was trimmed by 5 bases and the J gene end by 5 bases; junction bases not matched to a gene: 6. The CDR3 is 13 amino acids. CDR3 region: CASSFQGVTEAFF. The DNA for the CDR3 is TGCGCCAGCAGTTTTCAGGGGGTTACTGAAGCTTTCTTT.

In DNA, the CDR3 is TGTGCCTGGAGTCTTGCAGGCGCAGGGCCTAACTATGGCTACACCTTC. As protein: CAWSLAGAGPNYGYTF. This chain uses TRBV30 with TRBJ1-2; D may be TRBD1 (5 bases). Trimming took off 2 bases at V and 0 bases at J, with 16 bases between the two ends. CDR1 and CDR2 from the germline V gene are GTSNPN and SVGIG (reference sequence). The CDR3 sequence is 16 residues long.

The CDR3 region is CARRGGQIYSGANVLTF. The CDR3 region has the DNA TGTGCCCGCCGGGGGGGACAGATTTACTCTGGGGCCAACGTCCTGACTTTC. The chain joins TRBV30 to TRBJ2-6; maybe TRBD2 (8 bases). The CDR3 is 17 amino acids. Germline CDR1 and CDR2: GTSNPN and SVGIG (reference sequence). With 8 bases removed from V and 0 bases from J, the gap between germline ends came to 20 bases.